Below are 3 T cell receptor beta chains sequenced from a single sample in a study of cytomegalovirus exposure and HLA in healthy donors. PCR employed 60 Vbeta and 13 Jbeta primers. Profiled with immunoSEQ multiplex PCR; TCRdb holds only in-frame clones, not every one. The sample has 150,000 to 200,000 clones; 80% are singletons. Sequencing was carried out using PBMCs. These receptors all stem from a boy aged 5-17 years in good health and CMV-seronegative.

CDR3 sequence (DNA): TGTGCCAGCAGCTTCCCCACGGGAGGGGTCTCATACGAGCAGTACTTC. Residues: CASSFPTGGVSYEQYF. The gene calls are TRBV11-3 and TRBJ2-7; TRBD2 aligns across 8 bases. CDR3 length: 16 residues. Germline V gene lookup returns CDR1 SGHNT and CDR2 YENEEA. The V and J ends lost 3 bases and 4 bases, in that order; junction bases with no gene match: 11.

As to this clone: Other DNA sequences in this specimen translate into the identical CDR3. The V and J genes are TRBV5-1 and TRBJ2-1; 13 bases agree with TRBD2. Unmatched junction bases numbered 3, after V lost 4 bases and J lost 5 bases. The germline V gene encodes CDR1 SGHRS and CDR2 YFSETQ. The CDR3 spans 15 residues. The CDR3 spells CASSQGLAGDNEQFF. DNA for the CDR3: TGCGCCAGCAGCCAAGGACTAGCGGGAGACAATGAGCAGTTCTTC.

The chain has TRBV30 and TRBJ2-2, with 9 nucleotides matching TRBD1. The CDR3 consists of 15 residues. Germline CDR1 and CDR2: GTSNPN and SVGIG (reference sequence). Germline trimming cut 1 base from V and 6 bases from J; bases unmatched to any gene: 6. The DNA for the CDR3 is TGTGCCTGGAGTGGGGACAGGGATGGCGCCGGGGAGCTGTTTTTT. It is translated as CAWSGDRDGAGELFF. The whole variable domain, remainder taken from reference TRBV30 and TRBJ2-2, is SQTIHQWPATLVQPVGSPLSLECTVEGTSNPNLYWYRQAAGRGLQLLFYSVGIGQISSEVPQNLSASRPQDRQFILSSKKLLLSDSGFYLCAWSGDRDGAGELFFGEGSRLTVL.